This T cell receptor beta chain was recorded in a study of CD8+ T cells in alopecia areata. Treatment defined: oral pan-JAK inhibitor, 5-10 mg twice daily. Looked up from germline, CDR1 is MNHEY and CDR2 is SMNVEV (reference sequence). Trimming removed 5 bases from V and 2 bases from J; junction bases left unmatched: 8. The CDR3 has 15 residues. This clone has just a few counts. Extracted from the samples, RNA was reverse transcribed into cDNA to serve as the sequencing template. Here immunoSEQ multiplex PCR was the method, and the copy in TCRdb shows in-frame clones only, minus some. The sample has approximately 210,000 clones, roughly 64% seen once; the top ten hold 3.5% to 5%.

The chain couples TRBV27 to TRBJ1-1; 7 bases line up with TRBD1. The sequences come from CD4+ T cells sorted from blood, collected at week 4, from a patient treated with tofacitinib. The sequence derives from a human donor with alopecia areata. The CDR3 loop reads CASSLSGQLNTEAFF. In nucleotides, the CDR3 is TGTGCCAGCAGTCTCTCGGGACAGCTTAACACTGAAGCTTTCTTT.